These T cell receptor beta chains were read from a single sample in a study of blood T cell repertoires in COVID-19. The data were produced by immunoSEQ multiplex PCR, yet TCRdb's version contains in-frame clones alone and is incomplete. The table records 250,000 to 350,000 clones, approximately 84% of them present only once. Material: peripheral blood. The source is a human donor with COVID-19, enrolled during active disease. The donor label of this sample is uncertain. Each CDR3 is given with its conserved first and last residue. A D gene is named only where the DNA matches it firmly. Only part of the rows carry a size: once, few, many, or a class if the clone is expanded.

D	V	J	size	DNA	CDR3
NA	TRBV7-3	TRBJ1-1	NA	TGTGCCAGCAGCCCAGAATGGGGGCGAGGCACTGAAGCTTTCTTT	CASSPEWGRGTEAFF
NA	TRBV30	TRBJ2-3	NA	TGTGCCTGGAGTCTGGCGGGCACAGATACGCAGTATTTT	CAWSLAGTDTQYF
TRBD1	TRBV6-1	TRBJ2-2	NA	TGTGCCAGCAGTGCCTACAGGGGGGCGAACACCGGGGAGCTGTTTTTT	CASSAYRGANTGELFF
TRBD1	TRBV5-4	TRBJ2-1	NA	TGTGCCAGCAGCTTTGTACAGGGGAATGAGCAGTTCTTC	CASSFVQGNEQFF
TRBD1	TRBV12-5	TRBJ2-2	NA	TGTGCTAGTGGTTTGGGACAGGGGGACACCGGGGAGCTGTTTTTT	CASGLGQGDTGELFF
NA	TRBV20-1	TRBJ1-1	NA	TGCAGTGGGGAGGATGAAGCTTTCTTT	CSGEDEAFF
NA	TRBV7-7	TRBJ2-7	NA	TGTGCTAGCAGCCTAGGCGCCCCTTGGGAGCTCTACGAGCAGTACTTC	CASSLGAPWELYEQYF
TRBD2	TRBV6-5	TRBJ2-1	NA	TGTGCCAGCAGGCAGCGGGAGGGTTTCTGGGGTGAGCAGTTCTTC	CASRQREGFWGEQFF
TRBD2	TRBV28	TRBJ2-4	few	TGTGCCAGCAGTTTCGGAGGGACTAGCGTCCAAAACATTCAGTACTTC	CASSFGGTSVQNIQYF
NA	TRBV6-1	TRBJ2-4	NA	TGTGCCAGCAGTGAAGAACCCAGGCTCTCTATTATAGTTCAGTACTTC	CASSEEPRLSIIVQYF
NA	TRBV28	TRBJ2-7	NA	TGTGCCAGCAGCAAAGCTATTTACGAGCAGTACTTC	CASSKAIYEQYF
NA	TRBV7-3	TRBJ2-2	NA	TGTGCCAGCAGCCGAAGCCCAGACTCGGGGGCCGGGGAGCTGTTTTTT	CASSRSPDSGAGELFF
TRBD2	TRBV30	TRBJ2-1	NA	TGTGCCTGGAGTGTACTAGCGGGGGGACACAATGAGCAGTTCTTC	CAWSVLAGGHNEQFF
TRBD2	TRBV6-6	TRBJ2-7	NA	TGTGCCAGCAGCAACCCTAGCGGGAGCTACGAGCAGTACTTC	CASSNPSGSYEQYF
TRBD1	TRBV18	TRBJ2-7	NA	TGTGCCAGCTCACTGGGACAGGGAATAGTGTACGAGCAGTACTTC	CASSLGQGIVYEQYF
NA	TRBV7-5	TRBJ1-2	NA	TGTGCCAGAACCTCGGGCGGGCATGGCTACACCTTC	CARTSGGHGYTF
NA	TRBV4-3	TRBJ1-3	NA	TGCGCCAGCAGCTCGCGCTCTGGAAACACCATATATTTT	CASSSRSGNTIYF
NA	TRBV27	TRBJ2-6	NA	TGTGCCAGCAGTTTACTCACAGGGTCCCGCTCTGGGGCCAACGTCCTGACTTTC	CASSLLTGSRSGANVLTF
TRBD1	TRBV5-6	TRBJ1-4	NA	TGTGCCAGCAGCTTGGCCAAGGGGGCAGGGGCTAATGAAAAACTGTTTTTT	CASSLAKGAGANEKLFF
NA	TRBV5-1	TRBJ2-3	NA	TGCGCCAGCAGCTTTGGGGGGAGCGGGTCCCGGGGAGATACGCAGTATTTT	CASSFGGSGSRGDTQYF
NA	TRBV9	TRBJ2-7	NA	TGTGCCAGCAGCGCCGGTGGTTCGAGGACCTACGAGCAGTACTTC	CASSAGGSRTYEQYF
TRBD1	TRBV2	TRBJ1-1	NA	TGTGCCAGTAGCGGGACAGGGGCTGAAGCTTTCTTT	CASSGTGAEAFF
NA	TRBV3-1/TRBV3-2	TRBJ2-7	NA	TGTGCCAGCAGCCATACGCTGGGAGGAACCTACGAGCAGTACTTC	CASSHTLGGTYEQYF
TRBD2	TRBV5-1	TRBJ2-5	once	TGCGCCAGCAGCTTGGTTTTCGGGAGGGGTCAAGAGACCCAGTACTTC	CASSLVFGRGQETQYF
TRBD2	TRBV4-1	TRBJ2-1	NA	TGCGCCAGCAGCCAAGGGTTCGCGGGAGGGAGCTCCTACAATGAGCAGTTCTTC	CASSQGFAGGSSYNEQFF
TRBD1	TRBV4-1	TRBJ1-5	NA	TGCGCCAGCAGCCAAGATTGGAGCACGGGACAGGGGCTTTATAGCAATCAGCCCCAGCATTTT	CASSQDWSTGQGLYSNQPQHF
NA	TRBV5-1	TRBJ2-3	NA	TGCGCCAGCAGCTTTACTAGCCCTTGGGAAGATACGCAGTATTTT	CASSFTSPWEDTQYF
NA	TRBV5-1	TRBJ2-3	NA	TGCGCCAGCAGCTTGGCCTTCAGCACAGATACGCAGTATTTT	CASSLAFSTDTQYF
TRBD2	TRBV5-1	TRBJ2-7	NA	TGCGCCAGCACCTCCCCCCCGGGGGGATGGGAGCAGTACTTC	CASTSPPGGWEQYF
NA	TRBV30	TRBJ2-7	NA	TGTGCCTGGAGTGGACAGTACGAGCAGTACTTC	CAWSGQYEQYF
TRBD1	TRBV28	TRBJ1-4	NA	TGTGCCAGCGGGGGACAGGTCCTTGCAACTAATGAAAAACTGTTTTTT	CASGGQVLATNEKLFF
NA	TRBV6-2/TRBV6-3	TRBJ2-2	NA	TGTGCCAGCAGTTACGGACCGGGGACGAACACCGGGGAGCTGTTTTTT	CASSYGPGTNTGELFF
TRBD1	TRBV2	TRBJ2-5	NA	TGTGCCAGCAGTTACCACAGGGGGCGGATGGATGAGACCCAGTACTTC	CASSYHRGRMDETQYF
TRBD2	TRBV6-2/TRBV6-3	TRBJ2-1	once	TGTGCCAGCAGTTACTCCTGGGATAGCGGGAGGGCCGATGATAATGAGCAGTTCTTC	CASSYSWDSGRADDNEQFF
TRBD1	TRBV7-2	TRBJ2-7	once	TGTGCCAGCAGCTTAGTAGGTTTTCCGGGACAGGCGCCCGAGCAGTACTTC	CASSLVGFPGQAPEQYF
NA	TRBV11-2	TRBJ1-1	NA	TGTGCCAGCAGCTCGTGGGGCAGGGAGGCTGAAGCTTTCTTT	CASSSWGREAEAFF
NA	TRBV27	TRBJ2-7	NA	TGTGCCAGCAGACCTGCCGGCTACGAGCAGTACTTC	CASRPAGYEQYF
NA	TRBV7-9	TRBJ2-2	NA	TGTGCCACCCATCACGGGGTGGGCACCGGGGAGCTGTTTTTT	CATHHGVGTGELFF
TRBD1	TRBV9	TRBJ2-2	NA	TGTGCCAGCAGCGTACCTGGGACAGGGCGTGCCGGGGAGCTGTTTTTT	CASSVPGTGRAGELFF
NA	TRBV10-1	TRBJ1-1	NA	TGCGCCAGCAGTGAGTCTCGGGGCACTGAAGCTTTCTTT	CASSESRGTEAFF
TRBD2	TRBV7-3	TRBJ2-1	NA	TGTGCCAGCAGCTTACGCGGGAGTGAGTACAATGAGCAGTTCTTC	CASSLRGSEYNEQFF
NA	TRBV24-1	TRBJ2-7	NA	TGTGCCACCAGTGAGCAGCGCGACAGGAAGGTGGGAGGGGAGCAGTACTTC	CATSEQRDRKVGGEQYF
TRBD1	TRBV19	TRBJ2-7	NA	TGTGCCAGTAGACGGACAGGGGACACGGATTACGAGCAGTACTTC	CASRRTGDTDYEQYF
TRBD1	TRBV6-5	TRBJ1-1	NA	TGTGCCAGCAATCGTCAGGGGGCTGAAGCTTTCTTT	CASNRQGAEAFF
TRBD1	TRBV19	TRBJ2-5	NA	TGTGCCAGTACCCAGACAGGGGTAGAGACCCAGTACTTC	CASTQTGVETQYF
NA	TRBV28	TRBJ1-4	NA	TGTGCCAGCAGTTTAACCAGGGATGTTAATGAAAAACTGTTTTTT	CASSLTRDVNEKLFF
TRBD1	TRBV4-1	TRBJ2-7	NA	TGCGCCAGCAGCCAGATTGAGGGACAGGGGGCGGCATACGAGCAGTACTTC	CASSQIEGQGAAYEQYF
TRBD2	TRBV2	TRBJ2-1	NA	TGTGCCAGCAGTGAAGGACTAGCTAGGCACAATGAGCAGTTCTTC	CASSEGLARHNEQFF
NA	TRBV6-2/TRBV6-3	TRBJ2-2	NA	TGTGCCAGCAGCGCCACTAGGCCCGGGGAGCTGTTTTTT	CASSATRPGELFF
TRBD1	TRBV5-5	TRBJ2-5	NA	TGTGCCAGCAGCTTGGCCAAGGGACAGGGGGAGACCCAGTACTTC	CASSLAKGQGETQYF
NA	TRBV27	TRBJ2-1	NA	TGTGCCAGCAGCCAAAGGGGAACAGATAACAATGAGCAGTTCTTC	CASSQRGTDNNEQFF